A single sample is the source of the 14 T cell receptor beta chains below, sequenced in a study of blood T cell repertoires in COVID-19. TCRdb's copy holds only in-frame clones and misses some; the assay was immunoSEQ multiplex PCR. Of more than 200,000 clones listed, roughly nine tenths are singletons. Sequencing was carried out using peripheral blood. The origin of the receptors is a man aged 35 to 55 with acute or convalescent COVID-19.

The rearrangement uses TRBV2 and TRBJ2-2; the D gene is possibly TRBD2 (5 bases). V dropped 8 bases and J dropped 4 bases, with 17 bases sitting between them. Germline lookup yields CDR1 SNHLY and CDR2 FYNNEI. CDR3 length: 15 amino acids. The DNA for the CDR3 is TGTGCCAGCGGGGTCCAGCCGGGGAGCACCGGGGAGCTGTTTTTT. Translated: CASGVQPGSTGELFF.

The chain combines TRBV5-6 with TRBJ2-4; 9 bases match TRBD1. The ends lost 4 bases at V and 10 bases at J; junction bases unmatched: 12. The CDR3 loop spans 15 amino acids. CDR1 and CDR2 from the germline V gene are SGHDT and YYEEEE. Here the CDR3 reads CASSDRDRAAWIQYF. The CDR3 region has the DNA TGTGCCAGCAGCGATCGGGACAGGGCGGCTTGGATTCAGTACTTC.

The J gene is TRBJ1-1, the V gene TRBV7-6; TRBD1 aligns across 7 bases. The CDR3 loop spans 14 amino acids. Trimming at V came to 4 bases and at J to 0 bases, leaving 2 bases not matched to a gene. CDR1 is SGHVS and CDR2 is FNYEAQ in the germline V gene. The CDR3: CASSSDRLNTEAFF. The CDR3 coding sequence is TGTGCCAGCAGCTCGGACAGGCTGAACACTGAAGCTTTCTTT.

V is TRBV11-2 and J is TRBJ1-6; D unclear. In germline, CDR1 is SGHAT, CDR2 FQNNGV. This CDR3 has 17 residues. Trimming left V 1 base short and J 3 bases short, with 13 bases between. The CDR3 nucleotides read TGTGCCAGCAGCTTAGGCCGGGGAGGACGCTATAATTCACCCCTCCACTTT. Translating it yields CASSLGRGGRYNSPLHF.

The rearrangement uses TRBV28 and TRBJ1-3; maybe TRBD1 (5 bases). The germline gives CDR1 MDHEN, CDR2 SYDVKM. CDR3 length equals 16 residues. The V and J ends lost 5 bases and 2 bases respectively, with 16 bases between them. The chain's CDR3 is CASSAYPTAAGNTIYF. DNA for the CDR3: TGTGCCAGCAGTGCCTATCCGACAGCAGCTGGAAACACCATATATTTT.

This clone was seen a single time. J is TRBJ2-7 and V is TRBV6-5, with 10 bases aligning to TRBD2. Looked up from germline, CDR1 is MNHEY and CDR2 is SVGAGI. Losses at the gene ends were 10 bases for V and 3 bases for J; bases not matched to a gene: 9. This CDR3 comprises 14 residues. This CDR3 is CATRTSGGHYEQYF. DNA for the CDR3: TGTGCCACCCGGACTAGCGGAGGACACTACGAGCAGTACTTC.

Turning to this clone: Other DNA variants within this sample encode the same CDR3. The chain links TRBV11-2 to TRBJ2-7; perhaps TRBD2 as D (7 bases). Trimming shortened V by 1 base and J by 4 bases, and 11 bases separated the two germline ends. The length of the CDR3 is 14 residues. Germline CDR1 SGHAT, CDR2 FQNNGV. The CDR3 region has the DNA TGTGCCAGCAGCTTAGTAGGGGGGGCTTACGAGCAGTACTTC. Amino acids: CASSLVGGAYEQYF. The complete variable domain, with remaining parts taken from reference TRBV11-2 and TRBJ2-7, reads EAGVAQSPRYKIIEKRQSVAFWCNPISGHATLYWYQQILGQGPKLLIQFQNNGVVDDSQLPKDRFSAERLKGVDSTLKIQPAKLEDSAVYLCASSLVGGAYEQYFGPGTRLTVT.

V gene TRBV28 combines with J gene TRBJ1-5; perhaps TRBD1 as D (6 bases). Trimming pared 6 bases from V and 4 bases from J, leaving 19 bases between. The CDR3 contains 16 residues. CDR1 and CDR2 from the germline V gene are MDHEN and SYDVKM. The CDR3 spells CASSARMGAENQPQHF. DNA of the CDR3: TGTGCCAGCAGCGCTCGAATGGGGGCGGAAAATCAGCCCCAGCATTTT.

The rearrangement links TRBV28 to TRBJ2-5, with D possibly being TRBD1 (5 bases). The CDR3 is 13 residues long. Deletions cut 6 bases from V and 4 bases from J, with 12 bases between. Germline V gives CDR1 MDHEN, CDR2 SYDVKM. The CDR3 region is CASSTQVAETQYF. CDR3 DNA sequence: TGTGCCAGCAGCACACAGGTTGCAGAGACCCAGTACTTC.

The chain couples TRBV29-1 to TRBJ2-7; possible D gene TRBD2, 5 bases. The CDR3 is 16 amino acids. The V gene's germline CDR1 is SQVTM and CDR2 ANQGSEA. Trimming cost V 1 base and J 0 bases, with 16 bases left between them. The CDR3 here is CSVEGLAGSSSYEQYF. The CDR3 coding sequence is TGCAGCGTTGAAGGGCTAGCAGGTTCGAGCTCCTACGAGCAGTACTTC.

The genes are TRBV6-1 and TRBJ1-4; D unclear. From germline, CDR1 is MNHNS and CDR2 SASEGT. The CDR3 runs 16 residues. V lost 2 bases and J lost 0, with 10 bases in between. The chain's CDR3 is CASSETTQSTNEKLFF. CDR3 nucleotides: TGTGCCAGCAGTGAAACCACGCAGTCAACTAATGAAAAACTGTTTTTT.

J is TRBJ1-5 and V is TRBV6-1; TRBD1 matches at 10 bases. Unmatched junction bases numbered 9, after V lost 4 bases and J lost 6 bases. This CDR3 has 16 amino acids. CDR1 and CDR2 (germline): MNHNS, SASEGT. The CDR3 spells CASSAGQGISSQPQHF. In DNA form, the CDR3 reads TGTGCCAGCAGTGCGGGACAGGGGATCAGTAGTCAGCCCCAGCATTTT.

This clone showed up just once. The rearrangement joins TRBV10-3 to TRBJ2-1; a weak D match, TRBD2 (5 bases). CDR1 ENHRY and CDR2 SYGVKD come from the germline V gene. V lost 7 bases to trimming and J lost 1 base, with 11 bases between them. The CDR3 totals 14 residues. The CDR3 is CAIKNEGSYNEQFF. DNA of the CDR3: TGTGCCATCAAGAATGAGGGTTCCTACAATGAGCAGTTCTTC.

This clone was seen many times. The rearrangement uses TRBV7-3 and TRBJ1-1; D gene ambiguous. The V gene's germline CDR1 is SGHTA and CDR2 FQGTGA. The CDR3 has 13 amino acids. Trimming stripped 7 bases from V and 1 base from J, with 10 bases between. The CDR3 loop reads CASTLAGNTEAFF. The DNA for the CDR3 is TGTGCCAGCACCCTCGCGGGGAACACTGAAGCTTTCTTT.